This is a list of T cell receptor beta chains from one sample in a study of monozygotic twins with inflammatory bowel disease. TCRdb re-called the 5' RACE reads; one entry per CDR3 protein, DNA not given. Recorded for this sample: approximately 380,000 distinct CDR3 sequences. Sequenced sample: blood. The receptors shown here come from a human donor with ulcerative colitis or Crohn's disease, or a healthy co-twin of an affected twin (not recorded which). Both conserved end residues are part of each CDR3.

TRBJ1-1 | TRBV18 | CASSPPPGTPGDTEAFF
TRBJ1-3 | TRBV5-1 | CASSLEAFNPSGNTIYF
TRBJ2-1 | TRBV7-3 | CASSFVGTGDNEQFF
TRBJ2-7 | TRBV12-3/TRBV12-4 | CASSSPDRWTYEQYF
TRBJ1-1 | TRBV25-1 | CASSEIGAGNTEAFF
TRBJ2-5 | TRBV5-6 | CASSLDYGETQYF
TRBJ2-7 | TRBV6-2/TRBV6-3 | CASSYPSRYEQYF
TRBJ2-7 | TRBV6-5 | CASSRNTIYEQYF
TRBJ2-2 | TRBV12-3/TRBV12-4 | CASSLALTENTGELFF
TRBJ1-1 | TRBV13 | CASSFQGGQHTEAFF
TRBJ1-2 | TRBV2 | CASSGKGRSDYGYTF
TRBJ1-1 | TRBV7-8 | CAGSFAGDGTEAFF
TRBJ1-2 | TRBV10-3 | CAISEATRLQGVF
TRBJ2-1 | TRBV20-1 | CSAQGTSGGYNEQFF
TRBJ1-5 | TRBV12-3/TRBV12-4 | CASSFFGQPQHF
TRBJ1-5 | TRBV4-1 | CASSQPTRSNQPQHF
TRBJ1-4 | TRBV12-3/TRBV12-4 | CASSWFTGRGGTNEKLFF
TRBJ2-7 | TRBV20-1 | CSASGGTSYEQYF
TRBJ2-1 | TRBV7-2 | CASSLVGAGGHNEQFF
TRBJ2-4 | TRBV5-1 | CASSLQGGTAKNIQYF
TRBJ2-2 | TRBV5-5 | CASSFLIGELFF
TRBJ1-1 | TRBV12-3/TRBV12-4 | CASSDSKNTEAFF
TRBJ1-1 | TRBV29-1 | CSVDRDRGTEAFF
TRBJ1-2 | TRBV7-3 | CASSPFAGYGYTF
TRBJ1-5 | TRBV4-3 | CASSRDRAVEPQHF
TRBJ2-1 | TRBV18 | CASSPVTGVNEQFF
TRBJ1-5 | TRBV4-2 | CASSPRTGRSNQPQHF
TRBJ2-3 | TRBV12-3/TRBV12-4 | CASSGHRSDTQYF
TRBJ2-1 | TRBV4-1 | CASSQDEAGGFHNEQFF
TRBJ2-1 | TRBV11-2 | CASSLLGQALTSSYNEQFF
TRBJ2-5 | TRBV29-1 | CSVDYGTGDQETQYF
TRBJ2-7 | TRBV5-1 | CASSLEGQSLREQHF
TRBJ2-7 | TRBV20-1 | CSAPRGQGDEQYF
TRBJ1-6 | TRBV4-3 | CASSQGGGLVSPLHF
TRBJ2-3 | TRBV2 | CASSPSRGQGNWDTQYF
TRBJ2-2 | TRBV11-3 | CASSGYEGGGELFF
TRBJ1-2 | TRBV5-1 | CASSLMALQGTNYGYTF
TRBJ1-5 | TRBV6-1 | CASSPTVPNQPQHF
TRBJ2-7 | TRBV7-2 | CASSLARTYEQYF
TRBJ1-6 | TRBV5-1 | CASSPAGEGMGSPLHF
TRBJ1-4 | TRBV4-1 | CASSQGVSPTNEKLFF
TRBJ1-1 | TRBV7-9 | CASSLVFRSGRDTEAFF
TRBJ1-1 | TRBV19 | CATFRRDRGATEAFF
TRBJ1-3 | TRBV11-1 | CASSVGNLLRGNGNTIYF
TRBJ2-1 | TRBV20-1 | CSASGQGAGSSYNEQFF
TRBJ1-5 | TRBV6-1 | CASSEFGGILSNQPQHF
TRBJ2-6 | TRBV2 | CATPPGSSGANVLTF
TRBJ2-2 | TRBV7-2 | CASSRMWGIGELFF
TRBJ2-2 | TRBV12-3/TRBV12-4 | CASSRQPQEGGELFF
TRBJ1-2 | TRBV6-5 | CASSYDPQNPGQLAF